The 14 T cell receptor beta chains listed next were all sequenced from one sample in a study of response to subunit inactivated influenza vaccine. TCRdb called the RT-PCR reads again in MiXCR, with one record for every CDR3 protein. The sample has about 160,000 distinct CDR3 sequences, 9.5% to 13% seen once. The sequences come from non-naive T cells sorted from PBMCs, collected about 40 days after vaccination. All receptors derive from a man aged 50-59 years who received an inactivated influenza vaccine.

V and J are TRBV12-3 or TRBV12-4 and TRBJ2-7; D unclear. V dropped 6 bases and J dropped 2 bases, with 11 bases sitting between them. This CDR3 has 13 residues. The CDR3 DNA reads TGTGCCAGCAGGATAAGCGCGACCTACGAGCAGTACTTC. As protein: CASRISATYEQYF.

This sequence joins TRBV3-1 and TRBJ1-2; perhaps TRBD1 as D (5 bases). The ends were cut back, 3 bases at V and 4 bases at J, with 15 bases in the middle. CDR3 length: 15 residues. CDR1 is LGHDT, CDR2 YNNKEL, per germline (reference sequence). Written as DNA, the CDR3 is TGTGCCAGCAGCCATGACTCTGGGGGTGGCTATGGCTACACCTTC. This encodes CASSHDSGGGYGYTF.

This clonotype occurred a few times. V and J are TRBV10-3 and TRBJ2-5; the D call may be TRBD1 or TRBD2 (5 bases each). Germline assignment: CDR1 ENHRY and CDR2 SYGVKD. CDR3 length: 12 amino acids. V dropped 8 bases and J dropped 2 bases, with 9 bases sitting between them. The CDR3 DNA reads TGTGCCATCGGGACGGAGCAAGAGACCCAGTACTTC. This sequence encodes CAIGTEQETQYF.

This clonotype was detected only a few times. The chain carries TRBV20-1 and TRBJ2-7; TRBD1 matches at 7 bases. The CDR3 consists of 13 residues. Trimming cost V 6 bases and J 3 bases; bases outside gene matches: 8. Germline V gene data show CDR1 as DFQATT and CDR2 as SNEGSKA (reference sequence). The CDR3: CSANDGTDYEQYF. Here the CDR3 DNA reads TGCAGTGCAAACGACGGGACAGACTACGAGCAGTACTTC.

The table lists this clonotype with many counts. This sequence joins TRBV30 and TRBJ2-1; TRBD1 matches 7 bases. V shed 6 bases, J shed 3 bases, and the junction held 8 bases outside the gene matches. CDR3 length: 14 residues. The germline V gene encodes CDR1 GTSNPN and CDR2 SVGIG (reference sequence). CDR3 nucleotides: TGTGCCTGTCGCCGAGGGGGCCGCTACAATGAGCAGTTCTTC. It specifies CACRRGGRYNEQFF.

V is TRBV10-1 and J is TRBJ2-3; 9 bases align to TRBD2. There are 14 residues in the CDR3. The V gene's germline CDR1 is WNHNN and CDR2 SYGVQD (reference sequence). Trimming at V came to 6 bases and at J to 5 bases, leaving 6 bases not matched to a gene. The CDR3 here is CASRAGGPQDTQYF. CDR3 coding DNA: TGCGCCAGCAGGGCGGGGGGGCCTCAAGATACGCAGTATTTT.

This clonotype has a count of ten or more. The CDR3 region is CASSTIGQGVYF. The CDR3 region has the DNA TGTGCCAGCAGTACGATAGGACAGGGAGTGTATTTT. The chain couples TRBV12-3 or TRBV12-4 to TRBJ1-3; 8 bases map to TRBD1. With 5 bases clipped from V and 16 bases from J, the junction kept 10 bases outside the gene matches. This CDR3 has 12 residues.

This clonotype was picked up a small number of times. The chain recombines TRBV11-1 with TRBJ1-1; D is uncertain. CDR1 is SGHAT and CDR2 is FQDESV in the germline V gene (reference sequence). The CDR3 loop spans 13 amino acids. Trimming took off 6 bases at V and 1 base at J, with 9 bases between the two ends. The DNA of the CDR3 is TGTGCCAGCAGTTATACATCGAACACTGAAGCTTTCTTT. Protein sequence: CASSYTSNTEAFF.

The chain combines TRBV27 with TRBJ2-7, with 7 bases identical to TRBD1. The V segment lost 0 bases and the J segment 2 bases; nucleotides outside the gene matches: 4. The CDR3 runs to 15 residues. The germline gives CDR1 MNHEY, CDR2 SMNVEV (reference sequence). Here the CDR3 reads CASSLSPTGTYEQYF. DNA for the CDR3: TGTGCCAGCAGTTTATCCCCGACAGGGACCTACGAGCAGTACTTC.

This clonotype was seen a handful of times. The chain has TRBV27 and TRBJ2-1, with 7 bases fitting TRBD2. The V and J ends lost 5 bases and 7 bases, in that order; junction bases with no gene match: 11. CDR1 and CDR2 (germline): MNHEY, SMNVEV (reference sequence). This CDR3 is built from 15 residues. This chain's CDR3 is CASSQRLAIGNEQFF. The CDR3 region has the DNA TGTGCCAGCAGTCAAAGACTAGCCATAGGGAATGAGCAGTTCTTC.

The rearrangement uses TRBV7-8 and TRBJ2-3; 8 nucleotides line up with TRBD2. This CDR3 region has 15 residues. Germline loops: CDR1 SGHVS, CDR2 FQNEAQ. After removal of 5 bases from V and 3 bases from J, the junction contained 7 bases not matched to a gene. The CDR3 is CASSLTGGRTDTQYF. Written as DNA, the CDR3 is TGTGCCAGCAGCCTCACGGGGGGGCGGACAGATACGCAGTATTTT.

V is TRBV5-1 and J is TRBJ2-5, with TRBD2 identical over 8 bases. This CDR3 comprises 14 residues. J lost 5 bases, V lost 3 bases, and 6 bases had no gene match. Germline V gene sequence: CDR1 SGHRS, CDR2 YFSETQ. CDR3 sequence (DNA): TGCGCCAGCAGCTCGGGGGGGGTGAAGGAGACCCAGTACTTC. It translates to CASSSGGVKETQYF.

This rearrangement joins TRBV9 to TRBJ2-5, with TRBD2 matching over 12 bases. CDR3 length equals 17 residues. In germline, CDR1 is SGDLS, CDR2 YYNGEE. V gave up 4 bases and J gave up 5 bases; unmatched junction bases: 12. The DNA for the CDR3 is TGTGCCAGCAGCCTGGGCCCTAGCGGGAGGGCCTTTGAGACCCAGTACTTC. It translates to CASSLGPSGRAFETQYF.

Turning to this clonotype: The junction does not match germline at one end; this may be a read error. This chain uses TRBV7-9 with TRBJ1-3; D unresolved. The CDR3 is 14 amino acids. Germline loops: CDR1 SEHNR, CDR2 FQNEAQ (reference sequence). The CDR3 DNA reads TGTGCCAGCAGCTACGGACTTTCTGTAAACACCATATATTTT. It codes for CASSYGLSVNTIYF. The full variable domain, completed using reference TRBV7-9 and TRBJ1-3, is DTGVSQNPRHKITKRGQNVTFRCDPISEHNRLYWYRQTLGQGPEFLTYFQNEAQLEKSRLLSDRFSAERPKGSFSTLEIQRTEQGDSAMYLCASSYGLSVNTIYFGEGSWLTVV.